Shown below are 28 T cell receptor beta chains from a single sample sequenced in a study of cytomegalovirus exposure and HLA in healthy donors. Primers included in the PCR were 60 Vbeta and 13 Jbeta primers. Profiling relied on immunoSEQ multiplex PCR, and the TCRdb table lists in-frame clones only, not all of them. The sample has 150,000 to 180,000 clones, approximately 80% seen once. The sequencing sample was made of PBMCs. The source is a woman in her 40s in good health and CMV-seronegative.

The V gene is TRBV19, the J gene TRBJ2-5; possibly TRBD1 for D (6 bases). The germline V gene has CDR1 LNHDA and CDR2 SQIVND (reference sequence). The V gene lost 6 bases and the J gene lost 2 bases, with 13 bases spanning the gap. This CDR3 comprises 14 residues. This chain's CDR3 is CASSLQGSQETQYF. DNA for the CDR3: TGTGCCAGTAGCCTACAGGGATCACAAGAGACCCAGTACTTC. The complete variable domain, with remaining parts taken from reference TRBV19 and TRBJ2-5, reads DGGITQSPKYLFRKEGQNVTLSCEQNLNHDAMYWYRQDPGQGLRLIYYSQIVNDFQKGDIAEGYSVSREKKESFPLTVTSAQKNPTAFYLCASSLQGSQETQYFGPGTRLLVL.

The chain has TRBV7-9 and TRBJ1-5; 8 bases map to TRBD1. V gave up 5 bases and J gave up 1 base; unmatched junction bases: 4. This CDR3 comprises 15 residues. CDR1 and CDR2 from the germline V gene are SEHNR and FQNEAQ (reference sequence). CDR3 residues: CASSPGGSSNQPQHF. The CDR3 DNA is TGTGCCAGCAGCCCAGGGGGCTCGAGCAATCAGCCCCAGCATTTT.

The chain couples TRBV7-2 to TRBJ1-2, with D possibly being TRBD1 (6 bases). The CDR3 is made up of 13 amino acids. V was pared by 8 bases and J by 8 bases, with 18 bases between. The V gene's germline CDR1 is SGHTA and CDR2 FQGNSA. CDR3 protein: CASSPAGGSGYTF. CDR3 nucleotides: TGTGCCAGCTCACCCGCGGGGGGCAGCGGCTACACCTTC.

The J gene is TRBJ2-7, the V gene TRBV7-9; 9 nucleotides line up with TRBD1. The CDR3 has 14 residues. Germline CDR1 is SEHNR and CDR2 is FQNEAQ (reference sequence). After removal of 1 base from V and 5 bases from J, the junction contained 3 bases not matched to a gene. CDR3 amino acids: CASSLGGTGNEQYF. As DNA, the CDR3 is TGTGCCAGCAGCTTAGGAGGGACAGGGAACGAGCAGTACTTC.

This clone was recorded once. This CDR3 reads CASSLSGDYNEQFF. DNA for the CDR3: TGTGCCAGCAGCCTGAGCGGGGATTACAATGAGCAGTTCTTC. The V gene is TRBV5-4, the J gene TRBJ2-1; TRBD2 matches at 7 bases. V lost 4 bases and J lost 4; bases outside the gene matches: 5. The CDR3 is made up of 14 amino acids. Germline V CDR1 and CDR2: SGHNT, YYREEE (reference sequence).

The chain's CDR3 is CASSYSEVLEGYTF. The CDR3 DNA sequence: TGTGCCAGCAGTTACTCAGAGGTCCTAGAAGGCTACACCTTC. The chain combines TRBV6-6 with TRBJ1-2; D unclear. Germline CDR1 and CDR2: MNHNY and SVGAGI (reference sequence). This CDR3 has 14 residues. The germline V and J ends were trimmed by 0 bases and 8 bases, with 13 bases remaining between them.

This chain uses TRBV14 with TRBJ1-1; 7 bases fit TRBD1. Per the germline V gene, CDR1 is SGHDN and CDR2 is FVKESK. V trimming: 5 bases; J trimming: 0 bases; junction bases outside the gene matches: 6. This CDR3 comprises 15 residues. CDR3 sequence: CASSLRTGLNTEAFF. The DNA for the CDR3 is TGTGCCAGCAGCTTGCGGACAGGCCTGAACACTGAAGCTTTCTTT. Filled out from reference TRBV14 and TRBJ1-1, the complete variable domain reads EAGVTQFPSHSVIEKGQTVTLRCDPISGHDNLYWYRRVMGKEIKFLLHFVKESKQDESGMPNNRFLAERTGGTYSTLKVQPAELEDSGVYFCASSLRTGLNTEAFFGQGTRLTVV.

The rearrangement links TRBV10-3 to TRBJ1-2; unclear D gene. This CDR3 comprises 13 residues. With 7 bases removed from V and 4 bases from J, the gap between germline ends came to 13 bases. Germline CDR1 ENHRY, CDR2 SYGVKD. This CDR3 is CAITNSSTYGYTF. The DNA of the CDR3 is TGTGCCATCACAAACAGTTCTACCTATGGCTACACCTTC.

J is TRBJ2-2 and V is TRBV2; 8 positions match TRBD2. V trimming: 6 bases; J trimming: 6 bases; junction bases outside the gene matches: 6. CDR3 length: 14 residues. CDR1 and CDR2 (germline): SNHLY, FYNNEI. DNA of the CDR3: TGTGCCAGCAGGTCCCGGGGGGGGTCCGGGGAGCTGTTTTTT. It encodes CASRSRGGSGELFF. Full variable domain (rest looked up from reference TRBV2 and TRBJ2-2): EPEVTQTPSHQVTQMGQEVILRCVPISNHLYFYWYRQILGQKVEFLVSFYNNEISEKSEIFDDQFSVERPDGSNFTLKIRSTKLEDSAMYFCASRSRGGSGELFFGEGSRLTVL.

The chain is built from TRBV5-1 and TRBJ2-3, with TRBD1 identical over 10 bases. CDR3 length: 14 amino acids. Trimming at V came to 4 bases and at J to 4 bases, leaving 3 bases not matched to a gene. Germline CDR1 reads SGHRS; CDR2 reads YFSETQ. The CDR3 region has the DNA TGCGCCAGCAGCATCGGACAGGGGGCAGATACGCAGTATTTT. This codes for CASSIGQGADTQYF.

CDR3 sequence reads: CASSSDTANTEAFF. CDR3 sequence (DNA): TGTGCCAGCAGCTCAGACACAGCGAACACTGAAGCTTTCTTT. J is TRBJ1-1 and V is TRBV11-3; D remains ambiguous. CDR1 is SGHNT and CDR2 is YENEEA in the germline V gene. The CDR3 is 14 amino acids. Trimming took 4 bases from V and 1 from J, leaving 10 bases between them.

The chain employs TRBV6-5 and TRBJ2-7; D call uncertain. V shed 5 bases and J shed 6 bases, with 8 bases lying between them. Germline CDR1 is MNHEY and CDR2 is SVGAGI. The length of the CDR3 is 11 residues. CDR3 in amino acids: CASSAQFEQYF. CDR3 DNA: TGTGCCAGCAGTGCCCAGTTCGAGCAGTACTTC.

This clone was seen just once. V and J are TRBV2 and TRBJ2-1, with 10 bases matching TRBD1. This CDR3 contains 15 residues. Trimming took 6 bases from V and 5 from J; bases not matched to a gene: 7. Germline CDR1 is SNHLY and CDR2 is FYNNEI. CDR3 sequence: CASRRGTGANNEQFF. Here the CDR3 DNA reads TGTGCCAGCAGGAGGGGGACAGGGGCGAACAATGAGCAGTTCTTC.

The chain has TRBV5-4 and TRBJ1-2; D perhaps matches TRBD1 (6 bases). The germline CDR1 and CDR2 sequences are SGHNT and YYREEE (reference sequence). The CDR3 contains 16 residues. The V and J ends lost 0 bases and 6 bases respectively, with 18 bases between them. The CDR3 region is CASSLGVTGLGDGYTF. The CDR3 nucleotides are TGTGCCAGCAGCTTGGGGGTTACAGGGCTTGGGGATGGCTACACCTTC.

V is TRBV4-1 and J is TRBJ1-5; D is ambiguous. The CDR3 contains 15 residues. Per germline, CDR1 MGHRA and CDR2 YSYEKL. Trimming left V 0 bases short and J 7 bases short, with 13 bases between. CDR3 loop: CASSQDYGDGQPQHF. Here the CDR3 DNA reads TGCGCCAGCAGCCAAGATTATGGCGACGGGCAGCCCCAGCATTTT.

The chain carries TRBV11-1 and TRBJ2-7; D gene ambiguous. The length of the CDR3 is 12 residues. In germline, CDR1 is SGHAT, CDR2 FQDESV (reference sequence). Trimming took 1 base from V and 6 from J, leaving 7 bases between them. The CDR3 loop is CASSLDLSEQYF. Here the CDR3 DNA reads TGTGCCAGCAGCTTAGATCTTAGCGAGCAGTACTTC. The whole variable domain, filled in from reference TRBV11-1 and TRBJ2-7, reads EAEVAQSPRYKITEKSQAVAFWCDPISGHATLYWYRQILGQGPELLVQFQDESVVDDSQLPKDRFSAERLKGVDSTLKIQPAELGDSAMYLCASSLDLSEQYFGPGTRLTVT.

V and J are TRBV7-9 and TRBJ2-2; a possible D gene is TRBD1 (6 bases). The V gene's germline CDR1 is SEHNR and CDR2 FQNEAQ (reference sequence). With 3 bases removed from V and 3 bases from J, the gap between germline ends came to 17 bases. This CDR3 has 17 amino acids. In DNA, the CDR3 is TGTGCCAGCAGCTTCCCAGAACAGGGTTTCGACACCGGGGAGCTGTTTTTT. Translating it yields CASSFPEQGFDTGELFF.

CDR3 sequence (DNA): TGCGCCAGCAGCCCTCGACAGGGGAATTTGGCCGGGGAGCTGTTTTTT. Its protein is CASSPRQGNLAGELFF. The V call is TRBV5-1, the J call TRBJ2-2; 8 nucleotides agree with TRBD1. The ends lost 4 bases at V and 6 bases at J; junction bases unmatched: 11. Germline-derived CDR1 and CDR2 are SGHRS and YFSETQ. This CDR3 region has 16 residues.

The chain recombines TRBV10-1 with TRBJ2-7; TRBD2 matches 11 bases. V trimming: 2 bases; J trimming: 0 bases; junction bases outside the gene matches: 3. CDR3 length equals 16 residues. Germline CDR1 WNHNN, CDR2 SYGVQD (reference sequence). This chain's CDR3 is CASSEGTSGSSYEQYV. In nucleotides, the CDR3 is TGCGCCAGCAGTGAGGGAACTAGCGGGAGCTCCTACGAGCAGTACGTC.

This chain links TRBV29-1 with TRBJ2-1; D remains ambiguous. V dropped 3 bases and J dropped 4 bases, with 7 bases sitting between them. This CDR3 contains 12 residues. The germline CDR1 and CDR2 sequences are SQVTM and ANQGSEA. The CDR3 DNA reads as TGCAGCGTTGAGCCAGTATACAATGAGCAGTTCTTC. It is translated as CSVEPVYNEQFF.

This clone was counted between two and nine times. The chain employs TRBV5-8 and TRBJ1-5, with TRBD1 matching 7 bases. The germline V gene has CDR1 SGHTS and CDR2 YDEGEE. The length of the CDR3 is 16 residues. V gave up 2 bases and J gave up 7 bases; unmatched junction bases: 12. The CDR3 here is CASSFIPQGSMQPQHF. CDR3 coding DNA: TGTGCCAGCAGCTTCATCCCACAGGGGAGTATGCAGCCCCAGCATTTT.

The chain links TRBV10-3 to TRBJ2-7, with a possible D match to TRBD2 (6 bases). CDR1 is ENHRY and CDR2 is SYGVKD in the germline V gene. V lost 1 base and J 0 bases, leaving 22 bases between the germline ends. CDR3 size: 19 residues. The CDR3 DNA follows: TGTGCCATCAGTGAGTACGGCCCCCTCGGACTAACCACCTCCTACGAGCAGTACTTC. Amino acids: CAISEYGPLGLTTSYEQYF.

The chain uses TRBV10-3 and TRBJ1-4; D unclear. Germline values: CDR1 ENHRY, CDR2 SYGVKD. The ends were cut back, 4 bases at V and 8 bases at J, with 14 bases in the middle. This CDR3 spans 14 amino acids. The CDR3 spells CAISAGQLGEKLFF. CDR3 nucleotides: TGTGCCATCAGTGCGGGCCAACTAGGCGAAAAACTGTTTTTT.

This clone was seen a few times. Other DNA variants within this sample encode the same CDR3. This sequence joins TRBV6-5 and TRBJ1-1, with no clear D. This CDR3 has 13 residues. Trimming stripped 5 bases from V and 0 bases from J, with 7 bases between. Germline-derived CDR1 and CDR2 are MNHEY and SVGAGI. The CDR3 sequence: CASSRHLNTEAFF. In DNA form, the CDR3 reads TGTGCCAGCAGTAGACACCTGAACACTGAAGCTTTCTTT.

The V call is TRBV7-8, the J call TRBJ2-1; 12 bases are a match to TRBD2. Germline CDR1 reads SGHVS; CDR2 reads FQNEAQ. J was trimmed by 7 bases and V by 5 bases; bases with no gene match: 12. The CDR3 sequence is 17 residues long. The CDR3 sequence is CASSPGRLAGGGNEQFF. The CDR3 DNA reads TGTGCCAGCAGCCCGGGTCGGCTAGCGGGAGGGGGGAATGAGCAGTTCTTC.

The V call is TRBV28, the J call TRBJ1-2; no clear D. Trimming took 10 bases from V and 8 from J, leaving 17 bases between them. CDR1 MDHEN and CDR2 SYDVKM come from the germline V gene. This CDR3 is 12 amino acids long. The DNA for the CDR3 is TGTGCCACCGCCCCCTCTTTGGGCGGCTACACCTTC. Its protein is CATAPSLGGYTF.

The genes are TRBV7-9 and TRBJ1-2; D is unresolved. V lost 4 bases and J 6 bases, leaving 15 bases between the germline ends. The CDR3 is 14 amino acids. Germline assignment: CDR1 SEHNR and CDR2 FQNEAQ (reference sequence). CDR3 sequence (DNA): TGTGCCAGCAGCTCAAACGAGGAGGCTGATGGCTACACCTTC. This codes for CASSSNEEADGYTF. The full variable domain, with the rest looked up from reference TRBV7-9 and TRBJ1-2, is DTGVSQNPRHKITKRGQNVTFRCDPISEHNRLYWYRQTLGQGPEFLTYFQNEAQLEKSRLLSDRFSAERPKGSFSTLEIQRTEQGDSAMYLCASSSNEEADGYTFGSGTRLTVV.

In the case of this clone: The same CDR3 can be traced to other DNA sequences in this sample. The chain combines TRBV18 with TRBJ1-1, with TRBD1 matching 8 bases. The CDR3 contains 16 residues. The germline V gene has CDR1 KGHSH and CDR2 LQKENI. Losses at the gene ends were 5 bases for V and 3 bases for J; bases not matched to a gene: 11. The CDR3 here is CASSLRQGALDTEAFF. CDR3 coding DNA: TGTGCCAGCTCATTAAGGCAGGGGGCCTTGGACACTGAAGCTTTCTTT. Combining the CDR3 with reference TRBV18 and TRBJ1-1 gives the whole variable domain NAGVMQNPRHLVRRRGQEARLRCSPMKGHSHVYWYRQLPEEGLKFMVYLQKENIIDESGMPKERFSAEFPKEGPSILRIQQVVRGDSAAYFCASSLRQGALDTEAFFGQGTRLTVV.